Below, 9 T cell receptor beta chains from the same sample are listed, as sequenced in a study of cytomegalovirus exposure and HLA in healthy donors. The PCR made use of 60 Vbeta and 13 Jbeta primers. Sequenced by immunoSEQ multiplex PCR; TCRdb stores in-frame clones only, minus some. The repertoire has about 140,000 clones, about 80% of them found once; the top ten carry about 15%. Sample: PBMCs. Receptors originate from a woman aged 40 to 50 in good health and CMV-seronegative.

A word on this clone: Germline and junction disagree at one end, which may indicate a read error. This sequence joins TRBV7-9 and TRBJ1-5; D is unclear. Germline loops: CDR1 SEHNR, CDR2 FQNEAQ (reference sequence). This CDR3 contains 16 residues. The CDR3 sequence: CSSSLARADYNQPQHF. CDR3 nucleotides: TGTTCCAGCAGCTTAGCGAGGGCGGATTACAATCAGCCCCAGCATTTT.

V usage is TRBV7-9 and J usage is TRBJ1-6; a weak D match, TRBD1 (5 bases). Trimming took 5 bases from V and 5 from J, leaving 10 bases between them. Per germline, CDR1 SEHNR and CDR2 FQNEAQ (reference sequence). The CDR3 loop spans 14 amino acids. In nucleotides, the CDR3 is TGTGCCAGCAGCCCGACAGTCAATAATTCACCCCTCCACTTT. Translating gives CASSPTVNNSPLHF.

The chain uses TRBV20-1 and TRBJ2-5; no clear D gene. This CDR3 spans 11 amino acids. V lost 8 bases to trimming and J lost 2 bases, with 9 bases between them. The germline CDR1 and CDR2 sequences are DFQATT and SNEGSKA (reference sequence). The CDR3 bases are TGCAGTACAACGGAGCAAGAGACCCAGTACTTC. It is translated as CSTTEQETQYF.

The chain links TRBV9 to TRBJ2-3, with TRBD2 matching over 8 bases. CDR3 size: 15 residues. Losses at the gene ends were 0 bases for V and 6 bases for J; bases not matched to a gene: 6. Germline-derived CDR1 and CDR2 are SGDLS and YYNGEE. The CDR3 loop is CASSVAAGGGDTQYF. Here the CDR3 DNA reads TGTGCCAGCAGCGTAGCGGCGGGGGGAGGGGATACGCAGTATTTT.

The V call is TRBV10-3, the J call TRBJ1-2, with D possibly being TRBD1 (5 bases). The V gene lost 4 bases and the J gene lost 8 bases, with 14 bases spanning the gap. Germline values: CDR1 ENHRY, CDR2 SYGVKD. The length of the CDR3 is 13 residues. The CDR3 reads CAISGDSRGGYTF. The CDR3 DNA is TGTGCCATCAGTGGAGACAGTCGTGGCGGCTACACCTTC.

This sequence joins TRBV6-5 and TRBJ1-4, with 7 bases identical to TRBD1. CDR3 length: 14 amino acids. The germline CDR1 and CDR2 sequences are MNHEY and SVGAGI. V was pared by 6 bases and J by 4 bases, with 5 bases of the junction left unmatched. CDR3 DNA sequence: TGTGCCAGCAGCACAGGGGCCGTTAATGAAAAACTGTTTTTT. Its protein is CASSTGAVNEKLFF.

The J gene is TRBJ1-1, the V gene TRBV9, with TRBD1 as a possible D gene (6 bases). Trimming took 0 bases from V and 4 from J, leaving 7 bases between them. The CDR3 totals 13 residues. The V gene's germline CDR1 is SGDLS and CDR2 YYNGEE. CDR3 sequence reads: CASSVVQGTEAFF. The CDR3 DNA follows: TGTGCCAGCAGCGTAGTACAGGGCACTGAAGCTTTCTTT.

This sequence joins TRBV5-6 and TRBJ2-7, with TRBD2 matching over 13 bases. Germline trimming cut 5 bases from V and 3 bases from J; bases unmatched to any gene: 8. CDR1 is SGHDT and CDR2 is YYEEEE in the germline V gene. This CDR3 has 16 amino acids. In nucleotides, the CDR3 is TGTGCCAGCAGTCAAGGACTAGCGGGAGATCTCTACGAGCAGTACTTC. The encoded protein is CASSQGLAGDLYEQYF.

The rearrangement joins TRBV4-3 to TRBJ1-1; no reliable D call. CDR3 size: 16 residues. V lost 0 bases and J 0 bases, leaving 11 bases between the germline ends. Germline V gene lookup returns CDR1 LGHNA and CDR2 YSLEER. CDR3 nucleotide sequence: TGCGCCAGCAGCCAAGAGGAGGGAGGAGTGAACACTGAAGCTTTCTTT. Encoded protein: CASSQEEGGVNTEAFF.